The 14 T cell receptor beta chains below were found in one sample sequenced in a study of cytomegalovirus exposure and HLA in healthy donors. 13 Jbeta primers and 60 Vbeta primers were used for the PCR. TCRdb keeps only in-frame clones here, not all; method: immunoSEQ multiplex PCR. The repertoire shows approximately 200,000 clones; the top ten hold 0.65% to 0.75%. The specimen was PBMCs. The source of these receptors is a boy between 10 and 17 years old in good health and CMV-seronegative.

The chain has TRBV10-2 and TRBJ2-1, with TRBD2 matching over 13 bases. The CDR3 length is 16 residues. The junction had 1 base not matched to a gene; V was cut back by 0 bases and J by 5 bases. Germline V gene lookup returns CDR1 WSHSY and CDR2 SAAADI. The CDR3 nucleotides are TGCGCCAGCAGTGAGTCTGGACTAGCGGGAGACAATGAGCAGTTCTTC. As protein: CASSESGLAGDNEQFF.

The genes are TRBV5-6 and TRBJ1-5; TRBD1 matches at 7 bases. CDR3 length equals 14 residues. Germline V gene sequence: CDR1 SGHDT, CDR2 YYEEEE. V shed 4 bases and J 4 bases; nucleotides not matched to a gene: 5. CDR3 region: CASSRDSLNQPQHF. DNA for the CDR3: TGTGCCAGCAGCCGGGACAGCTTAAATCAGCCCCAGCATTTT.

The chain couples TRBV5-6 to TRBJ2-4; a possible D gene is TRBD1 (6 bases). Trimming cost V 4 bases and J 12 bases, with 17 bases left between them. This CDR3 is built from 13 residues. Germline assignment: CDR1 SGHDT and CDR2 YYEEEE. This CDR3 is CASSPGTPGTQYF. In nucleotides, the CDR3 is TGTGCCAGCAGCCCCGGGACACCGGGCACTCAGTACTTC.

CDR3 coding DNA: TGTGCCAGCAGCTTGGCCTCGGGGTACGAGCAGTACTTC. Its translation: CASSLASGYEQYF. The chain links TRBV5-6 to TRBJ2-5, with D possibly being TRBD2 (5 bases). The J call is uncertain, as TRBJ2-7 better fits the DNA end. The germline V gene encodes CDR1 SGHDT and CDR2 YYEEEE. This CDR3 is built from 13 residues.

V usage is TRBV5-1 and J usage is TRBJ1-1; 7 bases line up with TRBD1. CDR1 and CDR2 from the germline V gene are SGHRS and YFSETQ. Losses at the gene ends were 5 bases for V and 1 base for J; bases not matched to a gene: 14. This CDR3 is built from 17 residues. The CDR3 protein is CASRWDSQIGWNTEAFF. The CDR3 DNA reads TGCGCCAGCAGGTGGGACAGCCAAATAGGGTGGAACACTGAAGCTTTCTTT.

The chain employs TRBV14 and TRBJ1-6; possibly TRBD1 for D (5 bases). This CDR3 has 14 amino acids. Germline V gene sequence: CDR1 SGHDN, CDR2 FVKESK. V lost 4 bases to trimming and J lost 4 bases, with 8 bases between them. CDR3 sequence: CASSPQGYNSPLHF. Here the CDR3 DNA reads TGTGCCAGCAGCCCGCAGGGTTATAATTCACCCCTCCACTTT.

The chain couples TRBV7-2 to TRBJ1-1; tentative D call: TRBD1 (5 bases). The CDR3 totals 14 residues. Looked up from germline, CDR1 is SGHTA and CDR2 is FQGNSA. V gave up 2 bases and J gave up 1 base, with 8 bases separating them. The CDR3 loop is CASSLKGQNTEAFF. CDR3 coding DNA: TGTGCCAGCAGCTTAAAGGGGCAGAACACTGAAGCTTTCTTT.

The chain couples TRBV5-4 to TRBJ1-1, with 8 bases identical to TRBD1. The CDR3 extends over 16 amino acids. Per the germline V gene, CDR1 is SGHNT and CDR2 is YYREEE (reference sequence). Germline trimming cut 0 bases from V and 0 bases from J; bases unmatched to any gene: 4. The CDR3 sequence is CASSLGTGLMNTEAFF. For the CDR3, the DNA is TGTGCCAGCAGCTTGGGGACAGGGCTAATGAACACTGAAGCTTTCTTT.

The J gene is TRBJ1-4, the V gene TRBV6-1; 7 nucleotides match TRBD1. Germline V gene sequence: CDR1 MNHNS, CDR2 SASEGT. The CDR3 spans 13 residues. The CDR3 sequence is CVPARDSNEKLFF. CDR3 bases: TGTGTGCCCGCCCGGGACAGCAATGAAAAACTGTTTTTT.

The chain joins TRBV5-1 to TRBJ1-2; the D is unclear. Germline assignment: CDR1 SGHRS and CDR2 YFSETQ. V was pared by 3 bases and J by 2 bases, with 11 bases between. The CDR3 length is 14 residues. The CDR3 coding sequence is TGCGCCAGCAGCTCCCTCGACGGGAACTATGGCTACACCTTC. Encoded protein: CASSSLDGNYGYTF. Filled out from reference TRBV5-1 and TRBJ1-2, the complete variable domain reads KAGVTQTPRYLIKTRGQQVTLSCSPISGHRSVSWYQQTPGQGLQFLFEYFSETQRNKGNFPGRFSGRQFSNSRSEMNVSTLELGDSALYLCASSSLDGNYGYTFGSGTRLTVV.

The CDR3 DNA reads TGCGCCAGCAGCTCCTTCCGGCGGGAACAAGAGACCCAGTACTTC. Its protein product is CASSSFRREQETQYF. This chain links TRBV5-1 with TRBJ2-5, with D perhaps TRBD2 (6 bases). The CDR3 totals 15 residues. Germline CDR1 SGHRS, CDR2 YFSETQ. V lost 3 bases, J lost 2 bases, and 14 bases lay in between. The variable domain in full, completed from reference TRBV5-1 and TRBJ2-5, reads KAGVTQTPRYLIKTRGQQVTLSCSPISGHRSVSWYQQTPGQGLQFLFEYFSETQRNKGNFPGRFSGRQFSNSRSEMNVSTLELGDSALYLCASSSFRREQETQYFGPGTRLLVL.

In DNA, the CDR3 is TGCGCCAGCAGCTTGGGTCAGGGGGCCGCCAATGAGCAGTTCTTC. Its protein product is CASSLGQGAANEQFF. The gene calls are TRBV5-1 and TRBJ2-1; 8 bases match TRBD1. The CDR3 runs 15 residues. Germline V lookup: CDR1 SGHRS, CDR2 YFSETQ. Trimming at V came to 0 bases and at J to 6 bases, leaving 5 bases not matched to a gene.

This rearrangement joins TRBV19 to TRBJ2-1; possibly TRBD2 for D (6 bases). Per germline, CDR1 LNHDA and CDR2 SQIVND (reference sequence). V lost 5 bases, J lost 5 bases, and 10 bases lay in between. This CDR3 has 13 amino acids. The CDR3 region is CASSAGPNNEQFF. The CDR3 region has the DNA TGTGCCAGTAGTGCGGGACCCAACAATGAGCAGTTCTTC.

This rearrangement joins TRBV7-2 to TRBJ1-6; D unclear. Germline V gives CDR1 SGHTA, CDR2 FQGNSA. The V gene lost 3 bases and the J gene lost 8 bases, with 5 bases spanning the gap. The CDR3 extends over 12 amino acids. CDR3 sequence (DNA): TGTGCCAGCAGCTTCGGGGATTCACCCCTCCACTTT. This encodes CASSFGDSPLHF. The full variable domain, in which reference TRBV7-2 and TRBJ1-6 provide the parts outside the CDR3, is GAGVSQSPSNKVTEKGKDVELRCDPISGHTALYWYRQSLGQGLEFLIYFQGNSAPDKSGLPSDRFSAERTGGSVSTLTIQRTQQEDSAVYLCASSFGDSPLHFGNGTRLTVT.